The entry below gives a single TCR beta chain sequence along with its context. Generated by immunoSEQ multiplex PCR, the TCRdb table keeps only in-frame clones and is missing some. The sample holds about 17,000 clones, around 87% seen once. The sample originates from a study of T cell changes during pregnancy in multiple sclerosis. The V and J ends lost 2 bases and 7 bases respectively, with 14 bases between them. CDR1 SGHVS and CDR2 FQNEAQ come from the germline V gene. The CDR3 loop spans 14 amino acids. Specimen: CD8+ T cells from peripheral blood mononuclear cells, collected in the third trimester of pregnancy. The receptor was derived from a female donor in good health, enrolled as a control in a pregnancy study. This chain connects TRBV7-8 to TRBJ1-1; no clear D. Here the CDR3 reads CASSLIGKRDEAFF. The CDR3 nucleotides are TGTGCCAGCAGCTTAATAGGGAAACGGGATGAAGCTTTCTTT.